A single sample is the source of the 16 T cell receptor beta chains below, sequenced in a study of cytomegalovirus exposure and HLA in healthy donors. Using immunoSEQ multiplex PCR, the repertoire was profiled, and TCRdb retains in-frame clones only, with some absent. The table lists some 130,000 clones, 80% to 90% of them singletons. The specimen was PBMCs. These receptors were obtained from a young man in good health and CMV-seronegative.

The chain links TRBV7-2 to TRBJ2-5, with 9 positions matching TRBD2. The germline CDR1 and CDR2 sequences are SGHTA and FQGNSA. The CDR3 is 16 residues long. V was clipped by 6 bases and J by 5 bases; unmatched bases: 13. The DNA of the CDR3 is TGTGCCAGCAGTTGGGGTGCGGGAGGGAGTAGGGAGACCCAGTACTTC. Translating gives CASSWGAGGSRETQYF.

This clone was recorded once. This chain connects TRBV7-2 to TRBJ2-1; tentatively, D is TRBD1 (6 bases). V was trimmed by 3 bases and J by 6 bases, leaving 12 bases between them. The CDR3 totals 14 residues. Germline CDR1 and CDR2: SGHTA and FQGNSA. For the CDR3, the DNA is TGTGCCAGCAGCTTCGGACAGCCCGGCAATGAGCAGTTCTTC. Translated: CASSFGQPGNEQFF.

The rearrangement uses TRBV30 and TRBJ2-1; the D gene is possibly TRBD2 (5 bases). CDR3 length: 14 amino acids. V was cut by 5 bases and J by 7 bases, with 18 bases left in between. CDR1 and CDR2 from the germline V gene are GTSNPN and SVGIG (reference sequence). CDR3 coding DNA: TGTGCCTGGCAAACTAGTTCCCAAGCAAATGAGCAGTTCTTC. Translation: CAWQTSSQANEQFF.

The chain links TRBV2 to TRBJ2-1; TRBD2 matches at 11 bases. The CDR3 covers 18 residues. In germline, CDR1 is SNHLY, CDR2 FYNNEI. The V and J ends lost 8 bases and 4 bases, in that order; junction bases with no gene match: 16. CDR3 sequence (DNA): TGTGCCAGCTTAATAATACTAGCGGGAGCCCAAACTTACAATGAGCAGTTCTTC. This sequence encodes CASLIILAGAQTYNEQFF.

V and J are TRBV16 and TRBJ1-1; a possible D gene is TRBD1 (6 bases). The CDR3 has 13 amino acids. CDR1 is KGHSY and CDR2 is FQNENV in the germline V gene. V lost 8 bases and J 1 base, leaving 11 bases between the germline ends. The CDR3 region has the DNA TGTGCCAGCGAAGGACAGCCGAACACTGAAGCTTTCTTT. It codes for CASEGQPNTEAFF.

V is TRBV5-1 and J is TRBJ2-5; TRBD1 aligns across 9 bases. The CDR3 length is 15 residues. Trimming removed 3 bases from V and 5 bases from J; junction bases left unmatched: 8. Looked up from germline, CDR1 is SGHRS and CDR2 is YFSETQ. CDR3 DNA: TGCGCCAGCAGCTGGGGCGGACAGGGGAGCGAGACCCAGTACTTC. Residues: CASSWGGQGSETQYF.

Comments on this clone: The same CDR3 is also encoded by other DNA sequences in this sample. The V call is TRBV27, the J call TRBJ2-3; 7 bases agree with TRBD2. This CDR3 contains 17 residues. The J segment lost 3 bases and the V segment lost 0 bases, leaving 9 bases of the junction unmatched. Germline assignment: CDR1 MNHEY and CDR2 SMNVEV (reference sequence). CDR3 sequence: CASSLSSRPGGTDTQYF. For the CDR3, the DNA is TGTGCCAGCAGTTTATCATCCCGACCGGGAGGAACAGATACGCAGTATTTT.

The rearrangement joins TRBV5-1 to TRBJ1-4, with 10 bases matching TRBD1. J was trimmed by 6 bases and V by 0 bases; bases with no gene match: 2. Per the germline V gene, CDR1 is SGHRS and CDR2 is YFSETQ. The CDR3 is 15 residues long. The CDR3 is CASSLAGTGDEKLFF. In DNA form, the CDR3 reads TGCGCCAGCAGCTTGGCCGGGACAGGGGATGAAAAACTGTTTTTT.

The chain employs TRBV29-1 and TRBJ2-1, with 8 bases fitting TRBD2. The CDR3 length is 15 residues. J gave up 4 bases and V 7 bases, and 12 bases lay outside the gene matches. Germline CDR1 reads SQVTM; CDR2 reads ANQGSEA. CDR3 coding DNA: TGCAGCGCCGCTGAGAGCGGGGGTCCATACAATGAGCAGTTCTTC. Its translation: CSAAESGGPYNEQFF.

The gene calls are TRBV7-9 and TRBJ1-2; 9 bases map to TRBD1. From germline, CDR1 is SEHNR and CDR2 FQNEAQ (reference sequence). CDR3 size: 16 residues. J lost 0 bases, V lost 5 bases, and 7 bases had no gene match. The DNA for the CDR3 is TGTGCCAGCAGCCCACAGGGGGCAATGGCTAACTATGGCTACACCTTC. Residues: CASSPQGAMANYGYTF.

The chain employs TRBV6-5 and TRBJ1-1; D unresolved. V lost 6 bases, J lost 2 bases, and 7 bases lay in between. CDR3 size: 12 residues. In germline, CDR1 is MNHEY, CDR2 SVGAGI. The CDR3 DNA reads as TGTGCCAGCAGCCAGGCTAACACTGAAGCTTTCTTT. Amino acids: CASSQANTEAFF.

The genes are TRBV7-8 and TRBJ2-2, with D possibly matching TRBD1 (5 bases). This CDR3 is 15 amino acids long. V was cut by 6 bases and J by 4 bases, with 15 bases left in between. Per the germline V gene, CDR1 is SGHVS and CDR2 is FQNEAQ. CDR3 bases: TGTGCCAGCAGTCCTCTACAGGAAGTCACCGGGGAGCTGTTTTTT. Amino acids: CASSPLQEVTGELFF.

The V and J genes are TRBV7-2 and TRBJ1-4; D unresolved. CDR1 is SGHTA and CDR2 is FQGNSA in the germline V gene. Trimming removed 2 bases from V and 4 bases from J, with 5 bases in between. The CDR3 length is 13 residues. The CDR3 spells CASSLNINEKLFF. The CDR3 nucleotides are TGTGCCAGCAGCTTAAACATTAATGAAAAACTGTTTTTT.

V gene TRBV21-1 combines with J gene TRBJ1-1. TRBV21-1 is reported as a pseudogene. This CDR3 has 10 residues. CDR3 sequence: CASSNPRAFF. In DNA, the CDR3 is TGTGCCAGCAGCAACCCTAGAGCTTTCTTT.

The chain has TRBV6-5 and TRBJ1-5; D might be TRBD1 (6 bases). From germline, CDR1 is MNHEY and CDR2 SVGAGI. Deletions cut 5 bases from V and 6 bases from J, with 14 bases between. The CDR3 covers 14 residues. The CDR3 bases are TGTGCCAGCAGTCACAACAGGGCAGGTCAGCCCCAGCATTTT. This sequence encodes CASSHNRAGQPQHF.

The CDR3 coding sequence is TGTGCCAGCAGCCAAGATCTTGCGGCGGGCGAGCAGTACTTC. As protein: CASSQDLAAGEQYF. The V gene is TRBV4-2, the J gene TRBJ2-7, with D tentatively TRBD2 (5 bases). CDR1 and CDR2 from the germline V gene are LGHNA and YNFKEQ. Deletions cut 0 bases from V and 6 bases from J, with 12 bases between. The CDR3 runs to 14 residues.